The text below deals with one TCR beta chain. Its antigen remains unknown. Clones were sequenced by immunoSEQ multiplex PCR, and TCRdb holds only the in-frame ones, with some missing. This table has under 25,000 clones, about nine tenths appearing once. V lost 5 bases and J lost 4; bases outside the gene matches: 10. The CDR3 is 16 amino acids. Germline CDR1 and CDR2: MNHEY and SMNVEV (reference sequence). These data come from a study of OX40 agonist ivuxolimab in advanced cancers. About the research overall: Ivuxolimab, an antibody acting as an agonist of OX40 (CD134), was used to treat patients. Three individuals attained partial responses, comprising one hepatocellular carcinoma case and two cutaneous melanoma cases. Study outcomes and limitations: Certain nonresponders additionally had low normalized T-cell clonal expansion.

The sequence was obtained from an adult with an advanced solid tumor such as melanoma, head and neck, liver or kidney cancer. This specimen consisted of CD4+ or CD8+ T cells sorted from blood, obtained in a trial of the OX40 agonist ivuxolimab. This chain connects TRBV27 to TRBJ2-7; 11 bases fit TRBD2. For the CDR3, the DNA is TGTGCCAGCAGTCAACTAGCGGGAGAGGGAACTTACGAGCAGTACTTC. Translation: CASSQLAGEGTYEQYF.